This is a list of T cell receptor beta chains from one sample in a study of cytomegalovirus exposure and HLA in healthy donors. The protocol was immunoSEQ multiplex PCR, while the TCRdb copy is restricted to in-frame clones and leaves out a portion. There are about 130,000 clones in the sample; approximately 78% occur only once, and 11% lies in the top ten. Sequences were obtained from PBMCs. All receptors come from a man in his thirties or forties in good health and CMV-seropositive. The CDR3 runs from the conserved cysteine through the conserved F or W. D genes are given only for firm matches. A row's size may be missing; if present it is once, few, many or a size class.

CDR3aa: CASSKGQGARINTEAFF
CDR3nt: TGTGCCAGCAGCAAGGGACAGGGGGCCCGAATTAACACTGAAGCTTTCTTT
j_gene: TRBJ1-1
v_gene: TRBV7-9
d_gene: TRBD1
abundance: -

CDR3aa: CASSFRTANYGYTF
CDR3nt: TGTGCCAGCAGCTTTCGGACAGCTAACTATGGCTACACCTTC
j_gene: TRBJ1-2
v_gene: TRBV5-6
d_gene: -
abundance: -

CDR3aa: CATSTYRSYSNQPQHF
CDR3nt: TGTGCCACCAGCACGTACAGAAGTTATAGCAATCAGCCCCAGCATTTT
j_gene: TRBJ1-5
v_gene: TRBV15
d_gene: -
abundance: -

CDR3aa: CASSLGTSGSYNEQFF
CDR3nt: TGTGCCAGCAGCTTAGGGACTAGCGGATCCTACAATGAGCAGTTCTTC
j_gene: TRBJ2-1
v_gene: TRBV7-6
d_gene: TRBD2
abundance: once

CDR3aa: CASSLTSGRCLEQYF
CDR3nt: TGTGCCAGCAGCCTAACTAGCGGGAGGTGCCTCGAGCAGTACTTC
j_gene: TRBJ2-7
v_gene: TRBV7-8
d_gene: TRBD2
abundance: -

CDR3aa: CAWSVTSASTDTQYF
CDR3nt: TGTGCCTGGAGTGTCACTAGCGCAAGCACAGATACGCAGTATTTT
j_gene: TRBJ2-3
v_gene: TRBV30
d_gene: TRBD2
abundance: -

CDR3aa: CASSVTGDLNTEAFF
CDR3nt: TGTGCCAGCAGCGTCACGGGGGACTTGAACACTGAAGCTTTCTTT
j_gene: TRBJ1-1
v_gene: TRBV9
d_gene: -
abundance: few

CDR3aa: CASSLGGGRPYEQYF
CDR3nt: TGTGCCAGCAGCCTTGGGGGGGGGCGTCCCTACGAGCAGTACTTC
j_gene: TRBJ2-7
v_gene: TRBV13
d_gene: -
abundance: -

CDR3aa: CSSSSARPADSNTGELFF
CDR3nt: TGTTCCAGCAGCTCCGCCAGACCAGCGGACTCGAATACCGGGGAGCTGTTTTTT
j_gene: TRBJ2-2
v_gene: TRBV7-9
d_gene: -
abundance: -

CDR3aa: CASSAQGYYGYTF
CDR3nt: TGTGCCAGCAGCGCACAGGGGTATTATGGCTACACCTTC
j_gene: TRBJ1-2
v_gene: TRBV28
d_gene: TRBD1
abundance: few

CDR3aa: CASRPGITNEQFF
CDR3nt: TGTGCCAGCAGGCCAGGGATCACGAATGAGCAGTTCTTC
j_gene: TRBJ2-1
v_gene: TRBV6-1
d_gene: -
abundance: -

CDR3aa: CASSSGTSGIYEQYF
CDR3nt: TGTGCCAGCAGTTCGGGGACTAGCGGTATCTACGAGCAGTACTTC
j_gene: TRBJ2-7
v_gene: TRBV7-9
d_gene: TRBD2
abundance: -

CDR3aa: CASSVASGQGGDTQYF
CDR3nt: TGTGCCAGCAGCGTAGCGTCGGGACAGGGGGGAGATACGCAGTATTTT
j_gene: TRBJ2-3
v_gene: TRBV9
d_gene: TRBD1
abundance: -

CDR3aa: CASRREQGDYNEQFF
CDR3nt: TGTGCCAGCAGAAGGGAACAGGGGGACTACAATGAGCAGTTCTTC
j_gene: TRBJ2-1
v_gene: TRBV27
d_gene: TRBD1
abundance: -

CDR3aa: CASSARTSYHTGELFF
CDR3nt: TGTGCCAGCTCGGCCCGGACTAGCTACCACACCGGGGAGCTGTTTTTT
j_gene: TRBJ2-2
v_gene: TRBV18
d_gene: TRBD2
abundance: -

CDR3aa: CASSLVAAGGYEQYF
CDR3nt: TGTGCCAGCAGCTTAGTAGCAGCGGGAGGCTACGAGCAGTACTTC
j_gene: TRBJ2-7
v_gene: TRBV11-2
d_gene: TRBD2
abundance: -

CDR3aa: CASSIDRGGIGHNEQFF
CDR3nt: TGTGCCAGTAGTATCGATCGAGGGGGAATAGGCCACAATGAGCAGTTCTTC
j_gene: TRBJ2-1
v_gene: TRBV19
d_gene: -
abundance: -

CDR3aa: CASSLDGGETQYF
CDR3nt: TGTGCCAGCAGCTTAGACGGAGGGGAGACCCAGTACTTC
j_gene: TRBJ2-5
v_gene: TRBV7-6
d_gene: -
abundance: -

CDR3aa: CASSRDWTEGNEQFF
CDR3nt: TGTGCCAGCAGCCGGGACTGGACGGAGGGAAATGAGCAGTTCTTC
j_gene: TRBJ2-1
v_gene: TRBV7-2
d_gene: -
abundance: -

CDR3aa: CASSLTGPGNQPQHF
CDR3nt: TGTGCCAGCAGTTTGACAGGGCCTGGCAATCAGCCCCAGCATTTT
j_gene: TRBJ1-5
v_gene: TRBV6-5
d_gene: TRBD1
abundance: few

CDR3aa: CASTYRRTNNNEQFF
CDR3nt: TGTGCCAGCACCTATAGAAGGACTAACAACAATGAGCAGTTCTTC
j_gene: TRBJ2-1
v_gene: TRBV13
d_gene: -
abundance: -

CDR3aa: CASSFPDRGSYEQYF
CDR3nt: TGTGCCAGCAGTTTCCCCGACCGCGGCTCCTACGAGCAGTACTTC
j_gene: TRBJ2-7
v_gene: TRBV6-5
d_gene: -
abundance: -

CDR3aa: CASTKRDGPNEQFF
CDR3nt: TGTGCCAGCACCAAGCGGGACGGTCCCAATGAGCAGTTCTTC
j_gene: TRBJ2-1
v_gene: TRBV27
d_gene: TRBD2
abundance: -

CDR3aa: CASSRGLVQTYNEQFF
CDR3nt: TGCGCCAGCAGCCGGGGACTAGTGCAAACCTACAATGAGCAGTTCTTC
j_gene: TRBJ2-1
v_gene: TRBV5-1
d_gene: TRBD2
abundance: -

CDR3aa: CASSLTGSHNEQFF
CDR3nt: TGTGCCAGCAGTTTGACAGGGTCACACAATGAGCAGTTCTTC
j_gene: TRBJ2-1
v_gene: TRBV27
d_gene: TRBD1
abundance: -

CDR3aa: CASSLRGQETEAFF
CDR3nt: TGCGCCAGCAGCTTAAGAGGACAGGAAACTGAAGCTTTCTTT
j_gene: TRBJ1-1
v_gene: TRBV5-1
d_gene: TRBD1
abundance: -

CDR3aa: CASSVGQGNEKLFF
CDR3nt: TGTGCCAGCAGTGTGGGACAGGGTAATGAAAAACTGTTTTTT
j_gene: TRBJ1-4
v_gene: TRBV6-5
d_gene: TRBD1
abundance: -

CDR3aa: CASSIKQGVYEQYF
CDR3nt: TGTGCCAGTAGTATAAAGCAGGGGGTATACGAGCAGTACTTC
j_gene: TRBJ2-7
v_gene: TRBV19
d_gene: TRBD1
abundance: -

CDR3aa: CASSVSGQGAQWAYTDTQYF
CDR3nt: TGTGCCAGCAGCGTCTCCGGACAGGGGGCGCAGTGGGCGTACACAGATACGCAGTATTTT
j_gene: TRBJ2-3
v_gene: TRBV9
d_gene: TRBD1
abundance: -

CDR3aa: CASSQDRRANTGELFF
CDR3nt: TGCGCCAGCAGCCAAGATCGGCGGGCGAACACCGGGGAGCTGTTTTTT
j_gene: TRBJ2-2
v_gene: TRBV4-3
d_gene: -
abundance: few

CDR3aa: CASSRREDGYTF
CDR3nt: TGTGCCAGCAGCCGGAGAGAAGATGGCTACACCTTC
j_gene: TRBJ1-2
v_gene: TRBV6-6
d_gene: -
abundance: -

CDR3aa: CASTTNSDRGCHEQYF
CDR3nt: TGCGCCAGCACCACAAATTCCGACAGGGGTTGCCACGAGCAGTACTTC
j_gene: TRBJ2-7
v_gene: TRBV23-1
d_gene: TRBD1
abundance: -

CDR3aa: CASSPGPTRGSNEQYF
CDR3nt: TGTGCCAGCTCTCCCGGACCTACCAGGGGAAGTAACGAGCAGTACTTC
j_gene: TRBJ2-7
v_gene: TRBV18
d_gene: -
abundance: few